This TCR beta chain originates from a study of blood T cell repertoires in COVID-19. Study background: Samples of COVID-19 (acute and convalescent) were obtained from the United States, Italy and Spain. The analysed material was cDNA or gDNA that came from T cells, B-cell-depleted T cells, or PBMCs.

Only in-frame clones appear in the TCRdb table, and some are missing; sequencing was by immunoSEQ multiplex PCR. The sample has over 15,000 clones, 91% seen once. Only one count was recorded for this clone. The V gene's germline CDR1 is SGHTA and CDR2 FQGNSA. The ends were cut back, 6 bases at V and 2 bases at J, with 18 bases in the middle. This CDR3 contains 16 residues. V is TRBV7-2 and J is TRBJ2-3, with D perhaps TRBD2 (6 bases). Sequenced: peripheral blood. This TCR came from a human donor in a cohort sampled during active COVID-19. The CDR3 coding sequence is TGTGCCAGCAGGCGGGACCTTGGGTCCCCCACAGATACGCAGTATTTT. Translation: CASRRDLGSPTDTQYF.